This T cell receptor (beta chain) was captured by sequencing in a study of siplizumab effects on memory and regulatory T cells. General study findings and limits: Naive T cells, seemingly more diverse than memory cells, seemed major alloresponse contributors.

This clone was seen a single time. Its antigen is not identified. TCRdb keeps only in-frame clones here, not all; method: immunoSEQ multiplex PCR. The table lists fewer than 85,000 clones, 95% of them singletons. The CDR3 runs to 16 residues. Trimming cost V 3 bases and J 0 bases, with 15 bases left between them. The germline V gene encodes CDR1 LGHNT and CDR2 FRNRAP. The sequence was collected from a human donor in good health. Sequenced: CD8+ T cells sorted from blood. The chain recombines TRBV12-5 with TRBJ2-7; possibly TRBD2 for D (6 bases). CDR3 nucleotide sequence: TGTGCTAGTGGTTTTCATGTGGGAGGAAACTCCTACGAGCAGTACTTC. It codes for CASGFHVGGNSYEQYF.